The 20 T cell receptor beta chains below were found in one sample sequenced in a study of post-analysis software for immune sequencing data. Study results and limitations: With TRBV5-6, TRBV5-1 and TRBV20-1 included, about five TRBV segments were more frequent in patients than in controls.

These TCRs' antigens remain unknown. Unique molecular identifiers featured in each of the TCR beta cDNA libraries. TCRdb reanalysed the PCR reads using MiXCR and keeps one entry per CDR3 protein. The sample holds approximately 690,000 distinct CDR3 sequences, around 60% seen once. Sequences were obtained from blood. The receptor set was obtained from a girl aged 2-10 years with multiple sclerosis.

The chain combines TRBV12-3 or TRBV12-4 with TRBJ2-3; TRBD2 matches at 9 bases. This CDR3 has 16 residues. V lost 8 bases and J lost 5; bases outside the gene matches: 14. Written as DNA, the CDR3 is TGTGCCAGCTCAACGTCGGGGCGGGGGGGATTAGATACGCAGTATTTT. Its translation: CASSTSGRGGLDTQYF.

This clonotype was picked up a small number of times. The CDR3 DNA reads TGTGCCAGCAGACTAGCGGGGGGGCTAGTTGAAGATACGCAGTATTTT. It codes for CASRLAGGLVEDTQYF. The rearrangement joins TRBV7-9 to TRBJ2-3; 13 bases are shared with TRBD2. This CDR3 has 16 residues. Germline V gene sequence: CDR1 SEHNR, CDR2 FQNEAQ (reference sequence). V gave up 6 bases and J gave up 5 bases; unmatched junction bases: 8.

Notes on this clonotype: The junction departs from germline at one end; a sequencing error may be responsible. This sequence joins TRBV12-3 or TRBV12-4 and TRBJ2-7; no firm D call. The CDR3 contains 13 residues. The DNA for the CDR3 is TGCGCCAGCAGTATGAGCGCCTCCTACGAGCAGTACTTC. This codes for CASSMSASYEQYF.

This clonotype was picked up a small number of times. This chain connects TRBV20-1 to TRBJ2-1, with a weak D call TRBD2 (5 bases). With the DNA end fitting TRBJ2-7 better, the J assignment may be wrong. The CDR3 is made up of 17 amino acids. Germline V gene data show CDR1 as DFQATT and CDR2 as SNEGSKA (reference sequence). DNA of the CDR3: TGCAGTGCTAGAGACCCTGGACTCTTGAGCTCCTACAATGAGCAGTACTTC. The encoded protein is CSARDPGLLSSYNEQYF.

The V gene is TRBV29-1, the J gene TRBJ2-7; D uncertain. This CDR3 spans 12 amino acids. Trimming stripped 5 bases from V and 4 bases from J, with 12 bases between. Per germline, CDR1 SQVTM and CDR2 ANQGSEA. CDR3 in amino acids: CSVRLTGYEQYF. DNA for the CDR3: TGCAGCGTTCGACTTACGGGTTACGAGCAGTACTTC.

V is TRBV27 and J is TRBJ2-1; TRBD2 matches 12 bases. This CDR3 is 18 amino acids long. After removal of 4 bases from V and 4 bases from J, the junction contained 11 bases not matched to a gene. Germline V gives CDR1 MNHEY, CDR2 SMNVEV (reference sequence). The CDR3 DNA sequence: TGTGCCAGCAGTTCTACTAGCGGGGGGCTACAATTTTACAATGAGCAGTTCTTC. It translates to CASSSTSGGLQFYNEQFF.

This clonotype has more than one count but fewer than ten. The CDR3 DNA is TGTGCCAGCAGCGCTGGGACAGCGCGGGAGACCCAGTACTTC. Translating gives CASSAGTARETQYF. The genes are TRBV7-2 and TRBJ2-5; 7 nucleotides match TRBD1. The V gene end was trimmed by 5 bases and the J gene end by 5 bases; junction bases not matched to a gene: 8. CDR3 length: 14 residues. Germline V gene lookup returns CDR1 SGHTA and CDR2 FQGNSA.

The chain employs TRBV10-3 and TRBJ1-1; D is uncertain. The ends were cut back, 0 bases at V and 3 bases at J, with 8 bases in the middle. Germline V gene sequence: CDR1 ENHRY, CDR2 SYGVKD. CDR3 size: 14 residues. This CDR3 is CAISESPQDTEAFF. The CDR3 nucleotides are TGTGCCATCAGTGAGTCTCCCCAGGACACTGAAGCTTTCTTT.

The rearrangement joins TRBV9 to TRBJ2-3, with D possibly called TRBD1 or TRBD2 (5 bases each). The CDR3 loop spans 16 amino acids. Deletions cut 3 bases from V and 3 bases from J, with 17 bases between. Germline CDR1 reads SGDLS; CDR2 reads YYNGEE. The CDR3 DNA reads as TGTGCCAGCAGCGGAGGGGTCAACCCAGGTACAGATACGCAGTATTTT. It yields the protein CASSGGVNPGTDTQYF. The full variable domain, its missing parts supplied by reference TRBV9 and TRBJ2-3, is DSGVTQTPKHLITATGQRVTLRCSPRSGDLSVYWYQQSLDQGLQFLIQYYNGEERAKGNILERFSAQQFPDLHSELNLSSLELGDSALYFCASSGGVNPGTDTQYFGPGTRLTVL.

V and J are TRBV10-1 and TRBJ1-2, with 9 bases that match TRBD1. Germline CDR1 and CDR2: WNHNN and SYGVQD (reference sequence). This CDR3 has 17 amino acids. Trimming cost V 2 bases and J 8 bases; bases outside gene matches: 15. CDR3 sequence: CASSERQPGQGYGGYTF. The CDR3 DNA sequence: TGCGCCAGCAGTGAGCGCCAACCGGGACAGGGATATGGAGGCTACACCTTC.

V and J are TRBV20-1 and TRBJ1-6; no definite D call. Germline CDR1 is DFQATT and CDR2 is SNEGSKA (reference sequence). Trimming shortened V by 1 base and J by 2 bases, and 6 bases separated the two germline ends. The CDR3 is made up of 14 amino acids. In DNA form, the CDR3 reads TGCAGTGCTAGAGCTCCAGCCTATAATTCACCCCTCCACTTT. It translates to CSARAPAYNSPLHF.

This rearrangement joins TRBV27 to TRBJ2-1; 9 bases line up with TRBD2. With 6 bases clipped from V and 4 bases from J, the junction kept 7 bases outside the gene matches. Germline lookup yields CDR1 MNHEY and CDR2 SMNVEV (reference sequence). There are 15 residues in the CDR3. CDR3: CASRLTSGFYNEQFF. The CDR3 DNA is TGTGCCAGCAGACTGACTAGCGGATTTTACAATGAGCAGTTCTTC.

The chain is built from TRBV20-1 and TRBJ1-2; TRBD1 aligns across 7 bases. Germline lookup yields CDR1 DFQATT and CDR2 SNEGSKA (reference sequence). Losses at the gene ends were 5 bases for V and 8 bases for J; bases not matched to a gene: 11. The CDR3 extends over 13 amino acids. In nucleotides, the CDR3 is TGCAGTGCTCTAAGTCAGGGGGGGACAGGCTACACCTTC. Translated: CSALSQGGTGYTF.

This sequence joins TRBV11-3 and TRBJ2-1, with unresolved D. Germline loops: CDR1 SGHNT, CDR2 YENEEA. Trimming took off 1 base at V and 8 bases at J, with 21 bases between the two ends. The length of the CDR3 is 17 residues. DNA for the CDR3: TGTGCCAGCAGCTTAGGATGGACGGCGCAGACCGGCGATGAGCAGTTCTTC. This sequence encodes CASSLGWTAQTGDEQFF.

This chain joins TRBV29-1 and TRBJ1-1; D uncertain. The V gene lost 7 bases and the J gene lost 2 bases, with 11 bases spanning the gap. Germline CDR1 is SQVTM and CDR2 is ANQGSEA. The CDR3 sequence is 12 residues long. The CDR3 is CSADWGNTEAFF. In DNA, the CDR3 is TGCAGCGCCGACTGGGGTAACACTGAAGCTTTCTTT.

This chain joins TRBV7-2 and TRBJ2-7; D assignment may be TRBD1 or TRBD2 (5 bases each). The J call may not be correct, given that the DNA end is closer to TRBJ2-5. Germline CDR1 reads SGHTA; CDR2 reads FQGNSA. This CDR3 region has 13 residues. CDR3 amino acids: CASEGSGAETQYF. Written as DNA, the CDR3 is TGTGCCAGTGAGGGGAGTGGGGCAGAGACCCAGTACTTC.

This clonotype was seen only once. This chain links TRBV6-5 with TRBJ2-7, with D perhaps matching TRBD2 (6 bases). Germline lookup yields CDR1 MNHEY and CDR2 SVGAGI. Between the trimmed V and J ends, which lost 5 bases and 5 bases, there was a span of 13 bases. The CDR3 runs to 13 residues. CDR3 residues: CASSPRRRDEQYF. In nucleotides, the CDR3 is TGTGCCAGCAGTCCCAGGAGGAGGGACGAGCAGTACTTC.

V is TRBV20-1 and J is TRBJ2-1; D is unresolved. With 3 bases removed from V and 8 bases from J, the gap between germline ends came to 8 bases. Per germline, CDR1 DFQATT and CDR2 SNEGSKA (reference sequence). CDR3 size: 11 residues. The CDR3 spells CSASKGHEQFF. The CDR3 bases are TGCAGTGCTAGTAAGGGTCATGAGCAGTTCTTC.

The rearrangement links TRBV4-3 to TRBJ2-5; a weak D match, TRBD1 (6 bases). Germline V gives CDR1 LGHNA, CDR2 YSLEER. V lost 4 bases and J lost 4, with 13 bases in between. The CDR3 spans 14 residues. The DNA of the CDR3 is TGCGCCAGCAGCCCGGACAGACGCGGAGAGACCCAGTACTTC. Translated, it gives CASSPDRRGETQYF.

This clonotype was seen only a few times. The chain's CDR3 is CATSDSTGPLQTGGYGYTF. CDR3 in DNA: TGTGCCACCAGTGATTCGACCGGCCCTCTCCAGACAGGGGGCTATGGCTACACCTTC. The chain links TRBV24-1 to TRBJ1-2; 9 bases map to TRBD1. This CDR3 has 19 amino acids. The ends lost 2 bases at V and 4 bases at J; junction bases unmatched: 16. Germline V gene data show CDR1 as KGHDR and CDR2 as SFDVKD.